This TCR beta chain appears in the sequencing data of a study of beta chain features in type 1 diabetes. Study-level background: Sorted cell examination encompassed approximately 110 million cells across all samples.

The study reverse transcribed the entire isolated RNA, so it sequenced expressed TCRB transcripts. Naive, central memory and regulatory T cell samples averaged about 3.57 million reads. The data were produced by immunoSEQ multiplex PCR, yet TCRdb's version contains in-frame clones alone and is incomplete. The repertoire holds around 500,000 clones, with over 9.5% as singletons. The CDR3 contains 15 residues. The V and J ends lost 4 bases and 4 bases, in that order; junction bases with no gene match: 6. Germline V gene lookup returns CDR1 SGHRS and CDR2 YFSETQ. Every single donor gave one heparinised blood draw, and these averaged about 120 mL. Sorted CD4+ subsets: naive, central memory, regulatory, stem cell-like memory (CD45RO/CCR7/CD25/CD127/CD95/CD27 panel).

This chain connects TRBV5-1 to TRBJ2-1, with 9 nucleotides matching TRBD1. Specimen: naive CD4+ T cells from blood. The sequence was collected from a young woman in good health. CDR3 amino acids: CASSKGQGPYNEQFF. The CDR3 nucleotides read TGCGCCAGCAGCAAGGGACAGGGCCCTTACAATGAGCAGTTCTTC. Based on the CDR3 plus reference TRBV5-1 and TRBJ2-1, the full variable domain is KAGVTQTPRYLIKTRGQQVTLSCSPISGHRSVSWYQQTPGQGLQFLFEYFSETQRNKGNFPGRFSGRQFSNSRSEMNVSTLELGDSALYLCASSKGQGPYNEQFFGPGTRLTVL.